This T cell receptor (beta chain) was recorded in a study of T cells in Graves' hyperthyroidism and ophthalmopathy. This CDR3 is built from 15 residues. V dropped 8 bases and J dropped 2 bases, with 16 bases sitting between them. Amplification yielded TCR beta CDR3 regions, with RNA transcripts as the source. TCR CDR3 regions were first amplified by RT-PCR with HTBI primers. In TCRdb, the multiplex PCR reads were re-called with MiXCR into one record per CDR3 protein. Among around 540,000 distinct CDR3 sequences listed, roughly 50% were seen once. A lack of ophthalmopathy progression within 18 months defined stable Graves' hyperthyroidism. Comments on this clonotype: Since a much larger clone is just one base distant, this may be a read error.

The source material was peripheral blood or thyroid tissue (not recorded which). The chain carries TRBV12-3 or TRBV12-4 and TRBJ1-5; weak D call: TRBD1 (5 bases). This sequence was found in a woman between 18 and 29 years old with Graves' hyperthyroidism. Here the CDR3 reads CASGQDGGGNQPQHF. The CDR3 bases are TGTGCCAGCGGTCAGGACGGAGGGGGCAATCAGCCCCAGCATTTT.